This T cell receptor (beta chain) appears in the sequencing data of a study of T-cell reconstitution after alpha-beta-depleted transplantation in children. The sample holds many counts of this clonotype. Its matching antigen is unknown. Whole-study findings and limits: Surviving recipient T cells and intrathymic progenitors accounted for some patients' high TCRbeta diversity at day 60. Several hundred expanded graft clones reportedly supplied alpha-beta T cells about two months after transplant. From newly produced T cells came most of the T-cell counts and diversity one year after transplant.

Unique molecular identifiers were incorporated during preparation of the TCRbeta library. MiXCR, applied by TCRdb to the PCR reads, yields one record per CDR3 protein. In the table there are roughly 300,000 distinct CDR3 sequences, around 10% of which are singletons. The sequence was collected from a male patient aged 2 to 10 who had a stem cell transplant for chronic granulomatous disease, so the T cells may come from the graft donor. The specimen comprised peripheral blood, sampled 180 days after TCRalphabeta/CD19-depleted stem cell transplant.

The DNA for the CDR3 is TGCAGTGCTAGAGAGAGGCGGATGACTGAAGCTTTCTTT. Protein: CSARERRMTEAFF. The chain employs TRBV20-1 and TRBJ1-1; no clear D gene. The germline CDR1 and CDR2 sequences are DFQATT and SNEGSKA (reference sequence). V was trimmed by 0 bases and J by 5 bases, leaving 10 bases between them. This CDR3 comprises 13 residues.